This T cell receptor (beta chain) is from a study of blood T cell repertoires in COVID-19. Study information: PBMCs, B-cell-depleted T cells, or T cells provided the cDNA or gDNA that made up the material.

In the study's own analysis: Using reference gene primer amplification, nucleated cell counts were estimated. Sequenced by immunoSEQ multiplex PCR; TCRdb stores in-frame clones only, minus some. Clone size and the V and J calls come from that table; the DNA yielded D and trimming. The sample records roughly 260,000 clones, around 90% being singletons. Cohort assignment relied on participant-reported clinical history. V shed 2 bases and J shed 7 bases, with 6 bases lying between them. Per germline, CDR1 MNHNS and CDR2 SASEGT. This CDR3 is built from 12 residues. Sequenced input: PBMCs or T cells enriched from blood (not recorded which). This chain joins TRBV6-1 and TRBJ2-1; tentatively, D is TRBD1 (5 bases). This sequence was found in a woman in her thirties with acute COVID-19. The CDR3 protein is CASSEQGNEQFF. The CDR3 bases are TGTGCCAGCAGTGAACAGGGAAATGAGCAGTTCTTC.